This record concerns one T cell receptor (beta chain) sequence. Its antigen is not known. PCR employed 60 Vbeta and 13 Jbeta primers. Sequencing was performed with immunoSEQ multiplex PCR; in TCRdb, only in-frame clones are kept and a portion is missing. The sample has about 130,000 clones, about 68% seen once; the top ten hold over 1.5%. CDR3 length equals 14 residues. V dropped 5 bases and J dropped 3 bases, with 14 bases sitting between them. The germline V gene encodes CDR1 MNHGY and CDR2 SAAAGT. These data are taken from a study of cytomegalovirus exposure and HLA in healthy donors. Study findings and constraints: Later on, an analysis found that several of the most significant clusters appeared to be linked to common viral pathogens, which included parvovirus B19.

What was sequenced was PBMCs. J is TRBJ2-7 and V is TRBV6-8; TRBD1 is a possible D gene (6 bases). This TCR was recovered from a human donor in good health. The CDR3 DNA reads TGTGCCAGCAGTCCCCCAGGGGAAGGCTACGAGCAGTACTTC. Its protein is CASSPPGEGYEQYF.